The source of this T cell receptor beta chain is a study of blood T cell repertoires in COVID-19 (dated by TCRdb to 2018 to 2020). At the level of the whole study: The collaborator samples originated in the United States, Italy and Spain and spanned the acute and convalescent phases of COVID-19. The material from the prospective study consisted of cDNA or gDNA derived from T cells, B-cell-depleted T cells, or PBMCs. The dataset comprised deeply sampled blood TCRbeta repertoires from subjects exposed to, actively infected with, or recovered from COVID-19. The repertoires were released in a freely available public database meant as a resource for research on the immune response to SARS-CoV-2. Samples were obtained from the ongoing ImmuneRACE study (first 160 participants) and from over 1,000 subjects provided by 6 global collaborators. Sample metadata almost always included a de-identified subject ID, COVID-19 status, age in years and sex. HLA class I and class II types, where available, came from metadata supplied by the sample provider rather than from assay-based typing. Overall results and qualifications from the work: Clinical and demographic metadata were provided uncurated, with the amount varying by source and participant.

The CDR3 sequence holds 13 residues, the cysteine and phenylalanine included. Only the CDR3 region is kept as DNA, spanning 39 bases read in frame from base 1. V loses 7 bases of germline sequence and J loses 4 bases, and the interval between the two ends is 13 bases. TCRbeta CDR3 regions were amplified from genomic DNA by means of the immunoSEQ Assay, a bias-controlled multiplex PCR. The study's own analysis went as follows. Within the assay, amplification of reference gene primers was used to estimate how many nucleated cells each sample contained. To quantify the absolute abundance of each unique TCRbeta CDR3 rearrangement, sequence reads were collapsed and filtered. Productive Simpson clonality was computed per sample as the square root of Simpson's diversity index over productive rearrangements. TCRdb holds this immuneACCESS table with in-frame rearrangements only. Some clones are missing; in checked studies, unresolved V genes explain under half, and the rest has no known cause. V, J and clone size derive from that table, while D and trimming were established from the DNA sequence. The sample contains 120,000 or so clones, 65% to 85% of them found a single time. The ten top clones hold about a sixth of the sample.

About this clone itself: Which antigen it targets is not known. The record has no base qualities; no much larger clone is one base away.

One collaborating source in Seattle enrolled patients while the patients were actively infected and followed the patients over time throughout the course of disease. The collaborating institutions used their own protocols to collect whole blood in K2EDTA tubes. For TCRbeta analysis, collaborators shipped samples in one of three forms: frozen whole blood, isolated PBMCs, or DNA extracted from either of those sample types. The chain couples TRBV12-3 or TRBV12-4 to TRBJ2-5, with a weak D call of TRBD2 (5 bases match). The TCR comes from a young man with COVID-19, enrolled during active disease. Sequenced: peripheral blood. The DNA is TGTGCCAGCACCTTACGCGAGGGAGAGACCCAGTACTTC. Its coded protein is CASTLREGETQYF.